This TCR beta chain was found in a study of technical replicates of blood from a handful of donors. Profiling relied on immunoSEQ multiplex PCR, and the TCRdb table lists in-frame clones only, not all of them. The sample contains 98,000 or so clones, 90% to 97% of which appear only once. This CDR3 contains 11 residues. The germline V gene encodes CDR1 SQVTM and CDR2 ANQGSEA. Trimming removed 7 bases from V and 6 bases from J, with 12 bases in between. The clonotype comes from a human donor in good health. Source material: T cells isolated from PBMCs. This chain joins TRBV29-1 and TRBJ1-2; unclear D gene. The CDR3 reads CSEVALDGYTF. Here the CDR3 DNA reads TGCAGCGAGGTAGCTTTGGATGGCTACACCTTC. Together with reference TRBV29-1 and TRBJ1-2, the CDR3 gives the full variable domain: SAVISQKPSRDICQRGTSLTIQCQVDSQVTMMFWYRQQPGQSLTLIATANQGSEATYESGFVIDKFPISRPNLTFSTLTVSNMSPEDSSIYLCSEVALDGYTFGSGTRLTVV.